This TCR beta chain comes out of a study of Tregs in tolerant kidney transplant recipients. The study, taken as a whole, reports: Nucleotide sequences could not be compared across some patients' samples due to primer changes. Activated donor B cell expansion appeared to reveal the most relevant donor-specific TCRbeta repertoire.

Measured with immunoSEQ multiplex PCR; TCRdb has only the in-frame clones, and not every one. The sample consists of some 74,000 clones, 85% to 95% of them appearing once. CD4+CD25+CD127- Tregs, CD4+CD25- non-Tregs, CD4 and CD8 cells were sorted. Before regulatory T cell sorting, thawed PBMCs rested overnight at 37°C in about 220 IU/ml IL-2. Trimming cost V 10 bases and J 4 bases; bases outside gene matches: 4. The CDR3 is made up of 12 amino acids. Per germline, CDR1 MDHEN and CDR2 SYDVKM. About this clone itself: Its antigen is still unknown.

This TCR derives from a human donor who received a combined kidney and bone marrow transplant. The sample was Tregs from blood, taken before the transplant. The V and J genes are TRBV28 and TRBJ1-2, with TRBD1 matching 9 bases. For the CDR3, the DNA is TGTGCCACCGGGACAGGGAGCTATGGCTACACCTTC. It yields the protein CATGTGSYGYTF.